A selection of T cell receptor beta chains follows, all from one sample in a study of blood T cell repertoires in COVID-19. Measured with immunoSEQ multiplex PCR; TCRdb has only the in-frame clones, and not every one. This sample yields fewer than 250,000 clones, of which roughly 85% are seen a single time; around 2.5% belongs to the top ten. The sample was peripheral blood. These TCRs come from a woman aged 40 to 50 with active or convalescent COVID-19. Both conserved end residues are trimmed from each CDR3.

v_gene: TRBV18; CDR3aa: ASSPQGNEQF
v_gene: TRBV30; CDR3aa: AWSPRWGAGSYEQY
v_gene: TRBV7-3; CDR3aa: ASSQPPSGSIPGELF
v_gene: TRBV28; CDR3aa: ASSLDRGRLSNQPQH
v_gene: TRBV9; CDR3aa: ASSLGQGTASTDTQY
v_gene: TRBV5-4; CDR3aa: ASSFKGGQETQY
v_gene: TRBV24-1; CDR3aa: ATSDHRGTSGYT
v_gene: TRBV13; CDR3aa: ASSAGTANYGYT
v_gene: TRBV10-2; CDR3aa: ASSLGRGPNTDTQY
v_gene: TRBV2; CDR3aa: ASSGEGQGARQPQH
v_gene: TRBV7-2; CDR3aa: ASSPKVLDRVEY
v_gene: TRBV7-9; CDR3aa: ASSLAGSDNQPQH
v_gene: TRBV7-3; CDR3aa: ASSSNLTSGGFTDTQY
v_gene: TRBV27; CDR3aa: ASSSGNTEAF
v_gene: TRBV4-1; CDR3aa: ASSQAGDGRGGETQY
v_gene: TRBV29-1; CDR3aa: SVARNTEAF
v_gene: TRBV28; CDR3aa: ASSFVFQGNEQF
v_gene: TRBV6-2/TRBV6-3; CDR3aa: ASSDPSGTSGNTIY
v_gene: TRBV9; CDR3aa: ASSVPLGRGGANVLT
v_gene: TRBV30; CDR3aa: ACNGQIQETQY
v_gene: TRBV7-9; CDR3aa: ASSAGAPDTQY
v_gene: TRBV9; CDR3aa: ASSLSTDTQY
v_gene: TRBV5-1; CDR3aa: ASSPGNIPGYT
v_gene: TRBV19; CDR3aa: ASSTRGGLENTEAF